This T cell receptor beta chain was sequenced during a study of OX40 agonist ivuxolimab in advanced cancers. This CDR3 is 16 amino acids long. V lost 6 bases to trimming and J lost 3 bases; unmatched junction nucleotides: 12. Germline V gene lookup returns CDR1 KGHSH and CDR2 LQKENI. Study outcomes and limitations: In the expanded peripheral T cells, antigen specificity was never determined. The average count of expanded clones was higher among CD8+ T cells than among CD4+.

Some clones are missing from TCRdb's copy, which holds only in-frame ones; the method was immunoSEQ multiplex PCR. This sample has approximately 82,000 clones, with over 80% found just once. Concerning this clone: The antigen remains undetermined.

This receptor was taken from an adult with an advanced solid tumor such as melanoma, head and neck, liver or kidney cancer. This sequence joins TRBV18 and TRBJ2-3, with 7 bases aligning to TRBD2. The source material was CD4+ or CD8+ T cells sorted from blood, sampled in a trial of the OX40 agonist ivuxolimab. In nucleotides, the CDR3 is TGTGCCAGCTCCCCTGTATCCCCGGGGGGAACAGATACGCAGTATTTT. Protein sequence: CASSPVSPGGTDTQYF.